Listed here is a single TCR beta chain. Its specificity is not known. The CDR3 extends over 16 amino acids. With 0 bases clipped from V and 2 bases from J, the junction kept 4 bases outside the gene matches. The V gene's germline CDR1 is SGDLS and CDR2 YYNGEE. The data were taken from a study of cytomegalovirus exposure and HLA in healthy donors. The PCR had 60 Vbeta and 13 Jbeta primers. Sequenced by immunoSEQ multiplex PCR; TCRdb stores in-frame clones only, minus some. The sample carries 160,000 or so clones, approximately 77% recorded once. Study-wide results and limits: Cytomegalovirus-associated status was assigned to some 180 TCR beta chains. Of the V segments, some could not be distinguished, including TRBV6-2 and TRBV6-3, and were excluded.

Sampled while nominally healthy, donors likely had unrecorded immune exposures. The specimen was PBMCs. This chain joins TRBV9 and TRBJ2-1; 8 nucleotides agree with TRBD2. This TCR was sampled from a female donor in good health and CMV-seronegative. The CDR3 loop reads CASSVVRAGAYNEQFF. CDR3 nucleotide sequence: TGTGCCAGCAGCGTAGTACGAGCGGGAGCCTACAATGAGCAGTTCTTC.